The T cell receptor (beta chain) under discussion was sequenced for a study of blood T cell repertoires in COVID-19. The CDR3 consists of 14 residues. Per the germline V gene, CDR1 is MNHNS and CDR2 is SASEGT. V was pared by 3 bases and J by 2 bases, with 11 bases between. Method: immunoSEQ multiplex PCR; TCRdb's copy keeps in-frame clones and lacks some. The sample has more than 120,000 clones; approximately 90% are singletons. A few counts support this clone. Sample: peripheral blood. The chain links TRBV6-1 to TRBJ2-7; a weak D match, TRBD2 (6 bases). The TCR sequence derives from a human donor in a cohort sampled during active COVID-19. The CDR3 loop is CASSDPREPYEQYF. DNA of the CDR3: TGTGCCAGCAGTGACCCCCGGGAGCCCTACGAGCAGTACTTC.